These 22 T cell receptor beta chains came from one sample sequenced in a study of regulatory T cells in long-lasting Graves disease. As for time point: newly diagnosed GD, antithyroid drugs for less than 3 months. RNA isolated from PBMCs was used to make the TCR library. To make TCR beta libraries, researchers used iRepertoire HTBI primers and Arm-PCR of CDR3 regions. TCRdb itself ran the multiplex PCR reads through MiXCR, one entry per CDR3 protein. This table holds 250,000 or so distinct CDR3 sequences, around 20% found once. The sequences come from peripheral blood mononuclear cells (PBMCs), collected at new diagnosis, from a patient treated with antithyroid drugs. These TCRs come from a female donor with Graves disease.

This clonotype was detected many times. This chain joins TRBV20-1 and TRBJ2-7; 12 bases agree with TRBD2. V dropped 1 base and J dropped 4; count of bases not matched to a gene: 8. CDR1 is DFQATT and CDR2 is SNEGSKA in the germline V gene (reference sequence). The CDR3 loop spans 16 amino acids. The DNA of the CDR3 is TGCAGTGCTAGAGGTCAGCTAGCGGGAGGGCAATACGAGCAGTACTTC. It specifies CSARGQLAGGQYEQYF.

This clonotype was detected ten times or more. The chain couples TRBV20-1 to TRBJ2-3, with D perhaps matching TRBD1 or TRBD2 (5 bases each). Germline CDR1 reads DFQATT; CDR2 reads SNEGSKA (reference sequence). CDR3 length: 13 amino acids. V gave up 7 bases and J gave up 1 base, with 12 bases separating them. CDR3: CSVWDGGTDTQYF. The CDR3 coding sequence is TGCAGTGTGTGGGACGGCGGCACAGATACGCAGTATTTT.

The rearrangement links TRBV2 to TRBJ2-2, with 10 bases aligning to TRBD1. The CDR3 totals 15 residues. Germline V lookup: CDR1 SNHLY, CDR2 FYNNEI. V gave up 6 bases and J gave up 6 bases; unmatched junction bases: 7. The CDR3 sequence is CASRAGQGMSGELFF. The CDR3 region has the DNA TGTGCCAGCAGGGCGGGACAGGGGATGTCCGGGGAGCTGTTTTTT. Together with reference TRBV2 and TRBJ2-2, the CDR3 gives the full variable domain: EPEVTQTPSHQVTQMGQEVILRCVPISNHLYFYWYRQILGQKVEFLVSFYNNEISEKSEIFDDQFSVERPDGSNFTLKIRSTKLEDSAMYFCASRAGQGMSGELFFGEGSRLTVL.

This clonotype was counted at least ten times. This chain uses TRBV10-3 with TRBJ2-3, with D perhaps TRBD2 (6 bases). The J call is uncertain, as TRBJ2-7 better fits the DNA end. The CDR3 totals 16 residues. Germline lookup yields CDR1 ENHRY and CDR2 SYGVKD. The CDR3: CAIRSGNSGYSYEQYF. The DNA of the CDR3 is TGTGCCATCAGATCAGGTAATAGCGGTTACTCCTACGAGCAGTACTTC.

This clonotype came up many times. The V call is TRBV7-2, the J call TRBJ1-5, with 8 bases that match TRBD1. CDR3 length: 15 amino acids. The germline V gene has CDR1 SGHTA and CDR2 FQGNSA. V was clipped by 1 base and J by 7 bases; unmatched bases: 6. This CDR3 reads CASSLVSGGAQPQHF. CDR3 coding DNA: TGTGCCAGCAGCTTAGTTTCAGGGGGCGCCCAGCCCCAGCATTTT.

This clonotype was recorded at least ten times. CDR3 amino acids: CATKGPNTEAFF. CDR3 in DNA: TGTGCCACCAAAGGACCAAACACTGAAGCTTTCTTT. This chain uses TRBV24-1 with TRBJ1-1; no reliable D call. In germline, CDR1 is KGHDR, CDR2 SFDVKD. With 8 bases removed from V and 2 bases from J, the gap between germline ends came to 8 bases. The CDR3 is made up of 12 amino acids.

This clonotype was detected only a few times. The CDR3 DNA reads as TGTGCCAGCAGCCAAGTTGAGACGTCAGCTTCGTACTTC. As protein: CASSQVETSASYF. This chain uses TRBV14 with TRBJ2-7; no clear D. This CDR3 has 13 residues. Trimming pared 1 base from V and 12 bases from J, leaving 16 bases between. Germline assignment: CDR1 SGHDN and CDR2 FVKESK.

This clonotype has just a few counts. This may be a read error, as it is one base from a much larger clone. This chain links TRBV12-3 or TRBV12-4 with TRBJ2-3; TRBD1 or TRBD2 may be the D gene (6 bases each). V was shortened by 7 bases and J by 6 bases, with 17 bases between the two germline ends. This CDR3 has 14 amino acids. The CDR3: CASNAGGGGDTQYF. The CDR3, as DNA: TGTGCCAGCAACGCCGGAGGGGGTGGGGATACGCAGTATTTT.

Remarks on this clonotype: A far larger clone is only one base removed, so a read error is likely. The V and J genes are TRBV11-2 and TRBJ2-1; D not certain. Near its end, the DNA agrees better with TRBJ2-5, so the J call may be wrong. CDR3 size: 15 residues. Germline CDR1 SGHAT, CDR2 FQNNGV. This CDR3 is CASSLTVGIQETQYF. CDR3 sequence (DNA): TGTGCCAGCAGCTTAACGGTTGGGATCCAAGAGACCCAGTACTTC.

This clonotype showed up many times. This chain uses TRBV14 with TRBJ2-1, with D perhaps being TRBD1 or TRBD2 (5 bases each). The CDR3 totals 14 residues. Germline CDR1 is SGHDN and CDR2 is FVKESK. Trimming left V 2 bases short and J 10 bases short, with 15 bases between. The chain's CDR3 is CASSQFQGWDEQFF. The CDR3 nucleotides are TGTGCCAGCAGCCAATTCCAAGGGTGGGACGAGCAGTTCTTC.

This clonotype came up many times. J is TRBJ2-5 and V is TRBV6-1, with D possibly TRBD2 on 5 matching bases. Trimming removed 7 bases from V and 5 bases from J, with 14 bases in between. The CDR3 covers 13 residues. Per germline, CDR1 MNHNS and CDR2 SASEGT. The DNA for the CDR3 is TGTGCCAGCAATCCAGCGGCTAAGGAGACCCAGTACTTC. Protein sequence: CASNPAAKETQYF.

This clonotype was counted ten times or more. The chain's CDR3 is CASRPDSYEQYF. Here the CDR3 DNA reads TGTGCCAGCAGACCCGACAGCTACGAGCAGTACTTC. The chain employs TRBV6-1 and TRBJ2-7, with D perhaps matching TRBD1 (5 bases). Germline V gives CDR1 MNHNS, CDR2 SASEGT. V was shortened by 6 bases and J by 3 bases, with 9 bases between the two germline ends. The CDR3 length is 12 residues.

This clonotype was seen repeatedly, ten times or more. The V call is TRBV18, the J call TRBJ2-7; 9 nucleotides agree with TRBD1. V trimming: 3 bases; J trimming: 3 bases; junction bases outside the gene matches: 6. Germline assignment: CDR1 KGHSH and CDR2 LQKENI. This CDR3 has 15 amino acids. The CDR3 sequence: CASSPFDRGVYEQYF. The CDR3 DNA is TGTGCCAGCTCACCCTTCGACAGGGGGGTCTACGAGCAGTACTTC.

This clonotype was counted many times. The chain is built from TRBV9 and TRBJ2-1; 11 nucleotides align to TRBD2. The CDR3 runs 16 residues. CDR1 SGDLS and CDR2 YYNGEE come from the germline V gene. V trimming: 3 bases; J trimming: 3 bases; junction bases outside the gene matches: 5. The DNA of the CDR3 is TGTGCCAGCAGCGAGGGACTAGCGGATCTCTACAATGAGCAGTTCTTC. It specifies CASSEGLADLYNEQFF.

This clonotype has at least ten counts. This CDR3 is CASSVVGSNSPLHF. The CDR3 DNA follows: TGTGCCAGCAGCGTAGTTGGCAGTAATTCACCCCTCCACTTT. This chain uses TRBV9 with TRBJ1-6, with D unresolved. Germline V gives CDR1 SGDLS, CDR2 YYNGEE. V gave up 0 bases and J gave up 6 bases, with 7 bases separating them. The CDR3 is 14 residues long.

The chain carries TRBV20-1 and TRBJ2-7, with 8 bases lining up with TRBD2. The trim removed 3 bases at V and 0 bases at J, leaving 7 bases unmatched. From germline, CDR1 is DFQATT and CDR2 SNEGSKA (reference sequence). The CDR3 contains 15 residues. The CDR3 loop reads CSASLALADSYEQYF. The CDR3 region has the DNA TGCAGTGCTAGTCTCGCACTAGCGGACTCCTACGAGCAGTACTTC.

A note on this clonotype: It is likely a read error: a sequence one base away is far more abundant. The chain uses TRBV6-1 and TRBJ2-5; the D call may be TRBD1 or TRBD2 (5 bases each). This CDR3 is 14 amino acids long. V lost 6 bases and J 7 bases, leaving 18 bases between the germline ends. CDR1 and CDR2 (germline): MNHNS, SASEGT. CDR3: CASSSSRGQGTQYF. CDR3 sequence (DNA): TGTGCCAGCAGCTCCTCGAGGGGCCAGGGGACCCAGTACTTC.

This clonotype occurred many times. Written as DNA, the CDR3 is TGTGCCAGCAGCCCCCTGACAGGGTTAAACACTGAAGCTTTCTTT. Encoded protein: CASSPLTGLNTEAFF. The chain couples TRBV7-9 to TRBJ1-1, with 7 nucleotides matching TRBD1. The CDR3 has 15 amino acids. Looked up from germline, CDR1 is SEHNR and CDR2 is FQNEAQ (reference sequence). J lost 2 bases, V lost 5 bases, and 8 bases had no gene match.

A few counts support this clonotype. The chain joins TRBV6-5 to TRBJ1-1; perhaps TRBD1 as D (5 bases). The germline V gene has CDR1 MNHEY and CDR2 SVGAGI. The CDR3 loop spans 15 amino acids. Trimming left V 2 bases short and J 2 bases short, with 12 bases between. CDR3 in amino acids: CASSYGGAANTEAFF. The CDR3 DNA is TGTGCCAGCAGTTACGGGGGAGCCGCAAACACTGAAGCTTTCTTT.

The gene calls are TRBV4-1 and TRBJ1-1, with D possibly being TRBD1 (5 bases). Germline V gene lookup returns CDR1 MGHRA and CDR2 YSYEKL. V lost 2 bases and J 8 bases, leaving 18 bases between the germline ends. The CDR3 has 15 residues. The CDR3 sequence is CASSQIKYTGTEAFF. DNA for the CDR3: TGCGCCAGCAGCCAAATAAAATATACCGGGACGGAAGCTTTCTTT.

This clonotype was found many times. The V gene is TRBV7-2, the J gene TRBJ2-7; 9 bases map to TRBD2. V trimming: 3 bases; J trimming: 6 bases; junction bases outside the gene matches: 9. Per germline, CDR1 SGHTA and CDR2 FQGNSA. The CDR3 is made up of 15 amino acids. The CDR3 sequence is CASSLTLAGGLEQYF. The CDR3 coding sequence is TGTGCCAGCAGCTTGACACTAGCGGGCGGGCTCGAGCAGTACTTC.

This clonotype is a singleton in its sample. This likely comes from a read error, as the CDR3 has no conserved phenylalanine or tryptophan at its end. This chain joins TRBV7-2 and TRBJ1-2; the D gene is possibly TRBD1 (6 bases). This CDR3 spans 15 amino acids. Trimming left V 7 bases short and J 10 bases short, with 25 bases between. Per the germline V gene, CDR1 is SGHTA and CDR2 is FQGNSA. The CDR3 nucleotides read TGTGCCAGCAAACAGGGATTGGTCTATAACGATGACTACACCTAC. This translates into CASKQGLVYNDDYTY.